The 18 T cell receptor beta chains reported below all come from one sample, sequenced in a study of blood T cell repertoires in COVID-19. Measured with immunoSEQ multiplex PCR; TCRdb has only the in-frame clones, and not every one. The sample gives fewer than 350,000 clones, approximately 86% of which show up once; roughly 8.9% is in the top ten. The sample taken for sequencing was peripheral blood. The source is a man younger than 45 with COVID-19, enrolled during active disease.

V gene TRBV4-3 combines with J gene TRBJ2-3; possibly TRBD2 for D (5 bases). Trimming removed 4 bases from V and 1 base from J, with 12 bases in between. This CDR3 region has 15 residues. Germline V gene lookup returns CDR1 LGHNA and CDR2 YSLEER. This CDR3 is CASSRKGAGTDTQYF. The DNA for the CDR3 is TGCGCCAGCAGCCGGAAAGGAGCGGGCACAGATACGCAGTATTTT.

The CDR3 nucleotides are TGTGCCAGCAGGGGAGGACAGGCTAACACCGGGGAGCTGTTTTTT. Its translation is CASRGGQANTGELFF. V gene TRBV19 combines with J gene TRBJ2-2; possible D gene TRBD1, 7 bases. Trimming took off 9 bases at V and 2 bases at J, with 16 bases between the two ends. This CDR3 is built from 15 residues. The germline V gene has CDR1 LNHDA and CDR2 SQIVND (reference sequence).

The rearrangement uses TRBV28 and TRBJ2-7; 10 nucleotides align to TRBD2. V was pared by 2 bases and J by 0 bases, with 7 bases of the junction left unmatched. The germline gives CDR1 MDHEN, CDR2 SYDVKM. The CDR3 is 17 amino acids. The CDR3 spells CASSLTSGTSISYEQYF. The CDR3 DNA is TGTGCCAGCAGTTTAACTAGCGGGACGTCCATCTCCTACGAGCAGTACTTC.

As DNA, the CDR3 is TGTGCCAGCAGCTTAGGAAGTGGCTGGGGCCCCTACGAGCAGTACTTC. Protein: CASSLGSGWGPYEQYF. This chain joins TRBV5-6 and TRBJ2-7; tentatively, D is TRBD1 (5 bases). The CDR3 loop spans 16 amino acids. Looked up from germline, CDR1 is SGHDT and CDR2 is YYEEEE. The V end was cut by 2 bases, the J end by 2 bases, with 17 bases between.

This rearrangement joins TRBV18 to TRBJ1-4; D not certain. This CDR3 contains 16 residues. In germline, CDR1 is KGHSH, CDR2 LQKENI. The ends were cut back, 0 bases at V and 7 bases at J, with 15 bases in the middle. The CDR3 protein is CASSPPSRTLSEKLFF. In DNA, the CDR3 is TGTGCCAGCTCACCACCGTCTCGTACGCTTAGTGAAAAACTGTTTTTT.

This chain uses TRBV6-5 with TRBJ2-4; weak D call: TRBD1 (5 bases). CDR1 and CDR2 from the germline V gene are MNHEY and SVGAGI. The V gene lost 0 bases and the J gene lost 3 bases, with 12 bases spanning the gap. The CDR3 has 16 amino acids. The CDR3 sequence is CASSYSPGLGKNIQYF. CDR3 bases: TGTGCCAGCAGTTACTCGCCAGGGTTAGGCAAAAACATTCAGTACTTC.

This chain uses TRBV18 with TRBJ2-1, with TRBD1 matching over 10 bases. J gave up 9 bases and V 2 bases, and 4 bases lay outside the gene matches. The CDR3 spans 14 residues. Germline lookup yields CDR1 KGHSH and CDR2 LQKENI. CDR3 in amino acids: CASSPGTGASEQFF. CDR3 DNA: TGTGCCAGCTCACCAGGGACAGGGGCGTCTGAGCAGTTCTTC.

The V call is TRBV6-5, the J call TRBJ2-7; D perhaps matches TRBD1 (6 bases). Germline V CDR1 and CDR2: MNHEY, SVGAGI. The CDR3 sequence is 13 residues long. Trimming removed 6 bases from V and 2 bases from J, with 11 bases in between. The CDR3 DNA sequence: TGTGCCAGCAGGAGACAGGACCCCTACGAGCAGTACTTC. Residues: CASRRQDPYEQYF.

This clone was seen a few times. The rearrangement uses TRBV5-6 and TRBJ1-2; TRBD1 might be the D (6 bases). This CDR3 comprises 15 residues. V dropped 2 bases and J dropped 0 bases, with 11 bases sitting between them. The germline CDR1 and CDR2 sequences are SGHDT and YYEEEE. The CDR3 protein is CASSFLGAPNYGYTF. The CDR3 nucleotides are TGTGCCAGCAGCTTTCTGGGGGCCCCTAACTATGGCTACACCTTC.

This rearrangement joins TRBV5-4 to TRBJ2-3; D may be TRBD2 (5 bases). Germline V gives CDR1 SGHNT, CDR2 YYREEE (reference sequence). V lost 3 bases, J lost 3 bases, and 14 bases lay in between. This CDR3 is 15 amino acids long. CDR3 amino acids: CASSSLVRGTDTQYF. For the CDR3, the DNA is TGTGCCAGCAGCTCACTAGTAAGAGGGACAGATACGCAGTATTTT.

This chain joins TRBV5-1 and TRBJ1-1; 9 positions agree with TRBD1. CDR1 and CDR2 from the germline V gene are SGHRS and YFSETQ. V lost 0 bases and J lost 4; bases outside the gene matches: 10. The CDR3 spans 17 residues. The CDR3 DNA reads as TGCGCCAGCAGCTTGGGGAGGGGACAGGGTTTTCCCACTGAAGCTTTCTTT. This gives the protein CASSLGRGQGFPTEAFF.

This chain links TRBV6-2 or TRBV6-3 with TRBJ1-2; no definite D call. The CDR3 runs 14 residues. Trimming shortened V by 6 bases and J by 8 bases, and 19 bases separated the two germline ends. CDR1 is MNHEY, CDR2 SVGEGT, per germline. In DNA, the CDR3 is TGTGCCAGCAGCCGACTAGTGGAAGCGAGGGGCTACACCTTC. Translation: CASSRLVEARGYTF.

The chain uses TRBV7-3 and TRBJ2-1, with 7 bases identical to TRBD1. Germline V gene sequence: CDR1 SGHTA, CDR2 FQGTGA. Trimming removed 4 bases from V and 7 bases from J; junction bases left unmatched: 7. This CDR3 is built from 14 residues. CDR3: CASSSDRVKNEQFF. CDR3 nucleotides: TGTGCCAGCAGCTCAGACAGGGTCAAAAATGAGCAGTTCTTC.

This rearrangement joins TRBV6-5 to TRBJ2-7; 8 positions match TRBD1. The germline V gene has CDR1 MNHEY and CDR2 SVGAGI. This CDR3 has 16 residues. V shed 4 bases and J 5 bases; nucleotides not matched to a gene: 13. CDR3 coding DNA: TGTGCCAGCAGTTCCCACCTCCCGCAGGGGGCTAACGAGCAGTACTTC. Protein sequence: CASSSHLPQGANEQYF.

The chain joins TRBV5-6 to TRBJ1-2; D is uncertain. The CDR3 consists of 16 residues. Per the germline V gene, CDR1 is SGHDT and CDR2 is YYEEEE. Deletions cut 4 bases from V and 1 base from J, with 17 bases between. The DNA for the CDR3 is TGTGCCAGCAGCCCGCGGGCCGCTCAACTTAACTATGGCTACACCTTC. Its translation is CASSPRAAQLNYGYTF.

The V gene is TRBV2, the J gene TRBJ2-3; TRBD2 is a possible D gene (5 bases). CDR1 and CDR2 from the germline V gene are SNHLY and FYNNEI. CDR3 length: 15 amino acids. With 4 bases removed from V and 0 bases from J, the gap between germline ends came to 11 bases. CDR3 DNA: TGTGCCAGCAGTGCGAGGGATCCTAGCACAGATACGCAGTATTTT. It translates to CASSARDPSTDTQYF.

The V call is TRBV19, the J call TRBJ1-2; a possible D gene is TRBD1 (5 bases). Germline V gene sequence: CDR1 LNHDA, CDR2 SQIVND (reference sequence). This CDR3 spans 14 amino acids. The germline V and J ends were trimmed by 6 bases and 3 bases, with 14 bases remaining between them. CDR3: CASRYVPGDYGYTF. In DNA, the CDR3 is TGTGCCAGTAGGTATGTGCCGGGGGACTATGGCTACACCTTC.

This chain connects TRBV7-9 to TRBJ2-7, with TRBD1 as a possible D gene (6 bases). Per germline, CDR1 SEHNR and CDR2 FQNEAQ (reference sequence). V shed 5 bases and J shed 6 bases, with 20 bases lying between them. The CDR3 is 15 residues long. This CDR3 reads CASSPGVGAIGEQYF. CDR3 in DNA: TGTGCCAGCAGCCCAGGGGTGGGGGCGATCGGCGAGCAGTACTTC.